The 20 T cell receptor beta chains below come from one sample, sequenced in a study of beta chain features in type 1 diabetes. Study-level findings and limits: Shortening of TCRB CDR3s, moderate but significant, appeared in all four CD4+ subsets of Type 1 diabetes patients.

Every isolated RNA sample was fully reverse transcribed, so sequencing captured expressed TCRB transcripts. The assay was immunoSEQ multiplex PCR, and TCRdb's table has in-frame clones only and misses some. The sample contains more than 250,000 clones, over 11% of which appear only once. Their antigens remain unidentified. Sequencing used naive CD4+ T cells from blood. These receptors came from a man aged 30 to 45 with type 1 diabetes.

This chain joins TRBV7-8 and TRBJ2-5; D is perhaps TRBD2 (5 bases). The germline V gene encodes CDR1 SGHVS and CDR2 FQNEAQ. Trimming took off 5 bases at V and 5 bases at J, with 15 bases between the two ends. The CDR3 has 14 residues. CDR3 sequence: CASSDGLSTETQYF. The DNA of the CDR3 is TGTGCCAGCAGCGACGGACTGAGTACGGAGACCCAGTACTTC.

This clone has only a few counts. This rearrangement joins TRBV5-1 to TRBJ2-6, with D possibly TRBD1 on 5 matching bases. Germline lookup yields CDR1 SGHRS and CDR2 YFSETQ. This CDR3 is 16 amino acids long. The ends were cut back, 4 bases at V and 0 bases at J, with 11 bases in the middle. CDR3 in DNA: TGCGCCAGCAGCGGCAGGGTTCCCTCTGGGGCCAACGTCCTGACTTTC. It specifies CASSGRVPSGANVLTF. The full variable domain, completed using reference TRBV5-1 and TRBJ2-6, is KAGVTQTPRYLIKTRGQQVTLSCSPISGHRSVSWYQQTPGQGLQFLFEYFSETQRNKGNFPGRFSGRQFSNSRSEMNVSTLELGDSALYLCASSGRVPSGANVLTFGAGSRLTVL.

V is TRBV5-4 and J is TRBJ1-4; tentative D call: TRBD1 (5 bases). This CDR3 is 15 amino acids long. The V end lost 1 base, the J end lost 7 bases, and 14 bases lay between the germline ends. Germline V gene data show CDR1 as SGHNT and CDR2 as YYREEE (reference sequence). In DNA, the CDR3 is TGTGCCAGCAGCTTGTGGGGCACGGGAGGTGAAAAACTGTTTTTT. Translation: CASSLWGTGGEKLFF.

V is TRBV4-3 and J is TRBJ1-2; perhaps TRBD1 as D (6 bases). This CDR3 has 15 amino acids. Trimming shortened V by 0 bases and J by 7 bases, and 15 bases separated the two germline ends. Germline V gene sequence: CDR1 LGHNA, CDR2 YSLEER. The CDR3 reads CASSQDSAGVGGYTF. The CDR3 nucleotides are TGCGCCAGCAGCCAAGATTCTGCAGGGGTTGGTGGCTACACCTTC.

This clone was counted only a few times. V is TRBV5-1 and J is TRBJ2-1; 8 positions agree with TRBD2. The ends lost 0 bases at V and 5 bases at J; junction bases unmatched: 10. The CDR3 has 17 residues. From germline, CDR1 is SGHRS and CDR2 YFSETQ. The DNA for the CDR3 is TGCGCCAGCAGCTTGGCCTTCACCGGGAGGGCCGACAATGAGCAGTTCTTC. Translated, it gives CASSLAFTGRADNEQFF.

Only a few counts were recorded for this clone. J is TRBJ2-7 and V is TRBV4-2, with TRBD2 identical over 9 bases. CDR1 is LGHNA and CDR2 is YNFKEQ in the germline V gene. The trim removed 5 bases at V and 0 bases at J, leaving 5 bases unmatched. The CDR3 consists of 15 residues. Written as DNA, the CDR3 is TGTGCCAGCAGCGGTGGACTAGCGAGCTCCTACGAGCAGTACTTC. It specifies CASSGGLASSYEQYF.

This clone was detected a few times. The DNA for the CDR3 is TGCAGCGTCGAGGACAGGTCCTACGAGCAGTACTTC. It specifies CSVEDRSYEQYF. This chain joins TRBV29-1 and TRBJ2-7; 7 nucleotides align to TRBD1. The germline CDR1 and CDR2 sequences are SQVTM and ANQGSEA. J was trimmed by 1 base and V by 6 bases; bases with no gene match: 3. The CDR3 loop spans 12 amino acids.

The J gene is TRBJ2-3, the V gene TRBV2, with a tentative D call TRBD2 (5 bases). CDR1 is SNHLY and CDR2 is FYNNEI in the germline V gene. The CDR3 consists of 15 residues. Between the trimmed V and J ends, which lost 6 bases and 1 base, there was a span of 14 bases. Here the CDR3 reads CASRAHGSGTDTQYF. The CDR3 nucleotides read TGTGCCAGCAGGGCCCATGGTAGCGGCACAGATACGCAGTATTTT.

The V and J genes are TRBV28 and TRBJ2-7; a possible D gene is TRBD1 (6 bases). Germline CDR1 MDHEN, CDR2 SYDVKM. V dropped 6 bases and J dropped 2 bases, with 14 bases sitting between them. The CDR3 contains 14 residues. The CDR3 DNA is TGTGCCAGCAGAGTGGGGGACATCGCCTACGAGCAGTACTTC. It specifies CASRVGDIAYEQYF.

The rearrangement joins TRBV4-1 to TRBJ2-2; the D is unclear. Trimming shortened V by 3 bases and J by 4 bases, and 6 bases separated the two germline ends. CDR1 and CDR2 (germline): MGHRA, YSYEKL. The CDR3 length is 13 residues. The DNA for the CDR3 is TGCGCCAGCAGCCAGAAACTCACCGGGGAGCTGTTTTTT. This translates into CASSQKLTGELFF.

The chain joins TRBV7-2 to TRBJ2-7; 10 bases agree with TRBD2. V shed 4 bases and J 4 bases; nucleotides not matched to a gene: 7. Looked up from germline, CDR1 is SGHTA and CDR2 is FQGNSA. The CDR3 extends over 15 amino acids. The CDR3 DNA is TGTGCCAGCAGCTCCTCCGGACTAGCGGCTTACGAGCAGTACTTC. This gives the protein CASSSSGLAAYEQYF.

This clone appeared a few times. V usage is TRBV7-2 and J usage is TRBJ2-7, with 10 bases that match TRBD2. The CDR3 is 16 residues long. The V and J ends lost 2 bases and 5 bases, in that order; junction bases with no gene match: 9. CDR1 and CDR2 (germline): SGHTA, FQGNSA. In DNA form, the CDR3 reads TGTGCCAGCAGCTTACTAGCGGGGGTTTTGCTGAACGAGCAGTACTTC. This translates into CASSLLAGVLLNEQYF.

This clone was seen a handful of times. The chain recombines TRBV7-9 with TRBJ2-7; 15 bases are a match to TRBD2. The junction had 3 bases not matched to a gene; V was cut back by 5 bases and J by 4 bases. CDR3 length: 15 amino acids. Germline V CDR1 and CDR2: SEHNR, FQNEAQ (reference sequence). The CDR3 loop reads CASSPGTSGRYEQYF. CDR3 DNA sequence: TGTGCCAGCAGCCCAGGGACTAGCGGGAGGTACGAGCAGTACTTC.

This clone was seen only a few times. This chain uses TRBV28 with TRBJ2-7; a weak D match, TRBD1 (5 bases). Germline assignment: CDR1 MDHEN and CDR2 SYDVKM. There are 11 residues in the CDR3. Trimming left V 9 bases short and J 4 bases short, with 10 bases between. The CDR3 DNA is TGTGCCAGTCAGGGCAGTTACGAGCAGTACTTC. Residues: CASQGSYEQYF. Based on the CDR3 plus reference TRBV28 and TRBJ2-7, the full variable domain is DVKVTQSSRYLVKRTGEKVFLECVQDMDHENMFWYRQDPGLGLRLIYFSYDVKMKEKGDIPEGYSVSREKKERFSLILESASTNQTSMYLCASQGSYEQYFGPGTRLTVT.

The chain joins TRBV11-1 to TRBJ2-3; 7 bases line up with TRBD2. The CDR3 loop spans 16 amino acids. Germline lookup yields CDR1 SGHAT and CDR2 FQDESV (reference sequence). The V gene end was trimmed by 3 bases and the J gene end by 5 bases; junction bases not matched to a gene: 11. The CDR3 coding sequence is TGTGCCAGCAGCTTGGTTCGGCGCGGGAGCCTAGATACGCAGTATTTT. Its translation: CASSLVRRGSLDTQYF.

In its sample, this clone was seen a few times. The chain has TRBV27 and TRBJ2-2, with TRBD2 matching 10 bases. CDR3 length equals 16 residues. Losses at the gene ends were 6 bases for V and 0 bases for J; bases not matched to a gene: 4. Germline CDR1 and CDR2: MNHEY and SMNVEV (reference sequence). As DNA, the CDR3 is TGTGCCAGCAGCTACCTAGCGGGGGCGAACACCGGGGAGCTGTTTTTT. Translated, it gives CASSYLAGANTGELFF.

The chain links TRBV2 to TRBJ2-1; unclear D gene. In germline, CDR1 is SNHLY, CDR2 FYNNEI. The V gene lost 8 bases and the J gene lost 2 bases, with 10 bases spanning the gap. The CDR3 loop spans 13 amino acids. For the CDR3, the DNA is TGTGCCAGCCTCCTAGATCCCTACAATGAGCAGTTCTTC. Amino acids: CASLLDPYNEQFF.

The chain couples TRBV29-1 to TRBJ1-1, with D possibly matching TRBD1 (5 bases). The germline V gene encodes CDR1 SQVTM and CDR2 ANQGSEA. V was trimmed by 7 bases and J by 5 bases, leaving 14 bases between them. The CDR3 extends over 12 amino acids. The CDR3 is CSAHPRETEAFF. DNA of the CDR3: TGCAGCGCGCATCCCAGGGAAACTGAAGCTTTCTTT.

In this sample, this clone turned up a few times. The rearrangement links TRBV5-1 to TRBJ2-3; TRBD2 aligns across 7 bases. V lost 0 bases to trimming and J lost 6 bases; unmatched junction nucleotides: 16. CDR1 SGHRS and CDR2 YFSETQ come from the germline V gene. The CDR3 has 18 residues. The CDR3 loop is CASSLAGPSGIEVDTQYF. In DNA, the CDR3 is TGCGCCAGCAGCTTGGCCGGGCCCAGCGGGATTGAGGTGGATACGCAGTATTTT. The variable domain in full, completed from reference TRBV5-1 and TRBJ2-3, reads KAGVTQTPRYLIKTRGQQVTLSCSPISGHRSVSWYQQTPGQGLQFLFEYFSETQRNKGNFPGRFSGRQFSNSRSEMNVSTLELGDSALYLCASSLAGPSGIEVDTQYFGPGTRLTVL.

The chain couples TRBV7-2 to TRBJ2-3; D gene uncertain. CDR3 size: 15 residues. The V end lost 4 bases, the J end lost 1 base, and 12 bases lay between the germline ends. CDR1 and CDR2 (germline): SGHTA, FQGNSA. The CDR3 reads CASSYLGGGTDTQYF. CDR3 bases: TGTGCCAGCAGCTATCTTGGCGGAGGCACAGATACGCAGTATTTT.